Listed below are T cell receptor beta chains from one sample, sequenced in a study of OX40 agonist ivuxolimab in advanced cancers. This table comes from immunoSEQ multiplex PCR, and its TCRdb copy is limited to in-frame clones, with some not included. The data show approximately 75,000 clones, around 78% seen once. The material sequenced was CD4+ or CD8+ T cells sorted from blood, taken in a trial of the OX40 agonist ivuxolimab. Receptors were obtained from an adult with an advanced solid tumor such as melanoma, head and neck, liver or kidney cancer. The CDR3 runs from the conserved cysteine through the conserved F or W. D genes are given only for firm matches. Not all rows give a size; the values are once, few, many and, for expanded clones, a class.

>TRBD2|.|TRBJ2-3|TRBV6-5
TGTGCCAGCGGAGGTGGGAGGGGAGCCACAGATACGCAGTATTTT
CASGGGRGATDTQYF
>TRBD1|.|TRBJ2-3|TRBV5-1
TGCGCCAGCAGCAGGACAGGATCTCTAGATACGCAGTATTTT
CASSRTGSLDTQYF
>TRBD2|.|TRBJ2-7|TRBV28
TGTGCCAGCAGCATGACTAGCGTAGGCCGGACGTACTTC
CASSMTSVGRTYF
>.|.|TRBJ2-3|TRBV19
TGTGCCAGTAGTATAGGCGGCACTGTAGATACGCAGTATTTT
CASSIGGTVDTQYF
>.|.|TRBJ1-6|TRBV5-1
TGCGCCAGCAGCTTGGATTGGACAACCGAGAGCTCCTATAATTCACCCCTCCACTTT
CASSLDWTTESSYNSPLHF
>TRBD2|.|TRBJ2-1|TRBV7-2
TGTGCCAGCAGCTTCACCAGCGGGAGTGGCAATGAGCAGTTCTTC
CASSFTSGSGNEQFF
>.|.|TRBJ1-4|TRBV10-1
TGCGCCAGCAGTGAGTCGGATCTATGGTCGGTTGAAAAACTGTTTTTT
CASSESDLWSVEKLFF
>TRBD2|.|TRBJ2-3|TRBV2
TGTGCCTTATGGACTAGCGGGGGGGCCCCAGATACGCAGTATTTT
CALWTSGGAPDTQYF
>TRBD2|.|TRBJ2-1|TRBV27
TGTGCCAGCAGTTTTCTCTCTAGCGGGAGAGCACCCAATGAGCAGTTCTTC
CASSFLSSGRAPNEQFF
>.|once|TRBJ1-4|TRBV6-5
TGTGCCAGCAACGACAGGCGCCATGAAAAACTGTTTTTT
CASNDRRHEKLFF
>.|.|TRBJ2-7|TRBV5-1
TGCGCCAGCAGCTTCACCCCGGGCAGCTCGACCTACGAGCAGTACTTC
CASSFTPGSSTYEQYF